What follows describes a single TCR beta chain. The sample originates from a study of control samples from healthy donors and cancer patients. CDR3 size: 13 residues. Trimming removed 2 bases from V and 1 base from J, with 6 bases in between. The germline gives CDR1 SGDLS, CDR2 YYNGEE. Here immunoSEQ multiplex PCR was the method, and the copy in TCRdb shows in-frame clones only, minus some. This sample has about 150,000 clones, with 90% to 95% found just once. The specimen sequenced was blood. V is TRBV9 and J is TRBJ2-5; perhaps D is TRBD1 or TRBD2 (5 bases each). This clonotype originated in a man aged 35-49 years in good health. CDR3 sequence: CASSVGAQETQYF. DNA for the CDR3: TGTGCCAGCAGCGTCGGGGCCCAAGAGACCCAGTACTTC.